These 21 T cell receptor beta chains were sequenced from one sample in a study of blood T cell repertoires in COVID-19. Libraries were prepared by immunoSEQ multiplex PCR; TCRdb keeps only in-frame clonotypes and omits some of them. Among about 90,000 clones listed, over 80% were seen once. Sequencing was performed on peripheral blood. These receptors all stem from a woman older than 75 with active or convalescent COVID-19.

CDR3 residues: CASSLAYGATDTQYF. The CDR3 DNA follows: TGCGCCAGCAGCTTGGCCTATGGGGCCACAGATACGCAGTATTTT. The chain uses TRBV5-1 and TRBJ2-3; perhaps TRBD1 as D (5 bases). V lost 0 bases, J lost 2 bases, and 10 bases lay in between. Germline CDR1 is SGHRS and CDR2 is YFSETQ. There are 15 residues in the CDR3.

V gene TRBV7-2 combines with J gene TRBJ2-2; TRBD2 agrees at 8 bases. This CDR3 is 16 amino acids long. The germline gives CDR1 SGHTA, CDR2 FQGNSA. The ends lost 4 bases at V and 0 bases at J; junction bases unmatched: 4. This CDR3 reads CASSWAGGANTGELFF. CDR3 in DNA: TGTGCCAGCAGCTGGGCGGGGGGCGCGAACACCGGGGAGCTGTTTTTT.

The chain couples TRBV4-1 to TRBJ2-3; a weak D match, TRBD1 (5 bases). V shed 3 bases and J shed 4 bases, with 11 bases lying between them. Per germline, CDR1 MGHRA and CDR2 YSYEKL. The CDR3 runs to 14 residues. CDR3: CASSHDIQADTQYF. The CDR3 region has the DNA TGCGCCAGCAGCCATGATATACAGGCAGATACGCAGTATTTT.

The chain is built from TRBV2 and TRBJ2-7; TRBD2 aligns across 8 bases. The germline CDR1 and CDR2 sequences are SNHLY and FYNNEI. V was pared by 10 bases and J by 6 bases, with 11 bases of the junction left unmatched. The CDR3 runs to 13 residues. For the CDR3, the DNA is TGTGCCACGTCCGGGACTAGGGTAAGCGAGCAGTACTTC. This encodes CATSGTRVSEQYF.

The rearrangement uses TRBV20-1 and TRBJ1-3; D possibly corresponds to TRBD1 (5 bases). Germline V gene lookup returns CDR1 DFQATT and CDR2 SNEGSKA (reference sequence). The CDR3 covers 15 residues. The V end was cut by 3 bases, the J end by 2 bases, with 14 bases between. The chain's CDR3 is CSASLQGYTGNTIYF. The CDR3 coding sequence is TGCAGTGCTAGTCTCCAGGGATATACTGGAAACACCATATATTTT.

CDR3 amino acids: CAWSVLRDSEAFF. CDR3 DNA: TGTGCCTGGAGTGTACTGAGGGATTCTGAAGCTTTCTTT. The chain recombines TRBV30 with TRBJ1-1; D unresolved. The V end lost 0 bases, the J end lost 6 bases, and 11 bases lay between the germline ends. CDR3 length equals 13 residues. Germline V gene data show CDR1 as GTSNPN and CDR2 as SVGIG (reference sequence). The whole variable domain, remainder taken from reference TRBV30 and TRBJ1-1, is SQTIHQWPATLVQPVGSPLSLECTVEGTSNPNLYWYRQAAGRGLQLLFYSVGIGQISSEVPQNLSASRPQDRQFILSSKKLLLSDSGFYLCAWSVLRDSEAFFGQGTRLTVV.

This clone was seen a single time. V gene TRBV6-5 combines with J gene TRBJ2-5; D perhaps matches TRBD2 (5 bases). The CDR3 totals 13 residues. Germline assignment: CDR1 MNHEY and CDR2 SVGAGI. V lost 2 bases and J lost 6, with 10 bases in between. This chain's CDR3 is CASSYMGAKTQYF. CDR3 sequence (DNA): TGTGCCAGCAGTTACATGGGAGCGAAGACCCAGTACTTC.

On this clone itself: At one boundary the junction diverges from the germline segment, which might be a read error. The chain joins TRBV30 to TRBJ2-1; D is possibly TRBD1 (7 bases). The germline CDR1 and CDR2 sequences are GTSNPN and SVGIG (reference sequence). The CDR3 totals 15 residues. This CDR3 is CAWDAGGGSFNEQFF. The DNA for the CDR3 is TGTGCCTGGGACGCAGGGGGAGGTTCCTTCAATGAGCAGTTCTTC. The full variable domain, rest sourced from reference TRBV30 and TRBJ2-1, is SQTIHQWPATLVQPVGSPLSLECTVEGTSNPNLYWYRQAAGRGLQLLFYSVGIGQISSEVPQNLSASRPQDRQFILSSKKLLLSDSGFYLCAWDAGGGSFNEQFFGPGTRLTVL.

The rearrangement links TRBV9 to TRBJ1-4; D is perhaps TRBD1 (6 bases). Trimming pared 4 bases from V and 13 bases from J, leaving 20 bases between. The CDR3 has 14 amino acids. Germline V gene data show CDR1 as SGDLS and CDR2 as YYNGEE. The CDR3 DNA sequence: TGTGCCAGCAGCCCACGGGACACCCGTAACGGACTGTTTTTT. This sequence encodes CASSPRDTRNGLFF.

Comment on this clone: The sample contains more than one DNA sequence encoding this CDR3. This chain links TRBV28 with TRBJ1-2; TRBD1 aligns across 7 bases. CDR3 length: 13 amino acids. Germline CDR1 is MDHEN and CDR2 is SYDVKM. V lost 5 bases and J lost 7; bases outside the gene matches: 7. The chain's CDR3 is CASSVDRVGGYTF. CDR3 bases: TGTGCCAGCAGTGTTGACAGGGTTGGTGGCTACACCTTC.

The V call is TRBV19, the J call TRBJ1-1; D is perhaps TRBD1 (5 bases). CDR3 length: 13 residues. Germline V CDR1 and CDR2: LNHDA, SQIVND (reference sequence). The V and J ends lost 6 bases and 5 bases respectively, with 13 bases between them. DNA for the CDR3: TGTGCCAGTAGGGAGGGGCGACAAACTGAAGCTTTCTTT. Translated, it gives CASREGRQTEAFF.

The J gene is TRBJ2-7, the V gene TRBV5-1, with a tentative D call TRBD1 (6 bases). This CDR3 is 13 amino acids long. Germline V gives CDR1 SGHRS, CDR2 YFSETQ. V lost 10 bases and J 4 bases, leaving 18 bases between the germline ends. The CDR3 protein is CASNQGIGYEQYF. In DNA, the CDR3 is TGCGCCTCTAACCAGGGGATTGGTTACGAGCAGTACTTC.

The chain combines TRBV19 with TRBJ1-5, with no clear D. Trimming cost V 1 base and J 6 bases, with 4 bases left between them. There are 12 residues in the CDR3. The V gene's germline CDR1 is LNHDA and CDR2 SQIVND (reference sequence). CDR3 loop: CASSIVGQPQHF. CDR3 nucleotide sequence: TGTGCCAGTAGTATAGTCGGTCAGCCCCAGCATTTT.

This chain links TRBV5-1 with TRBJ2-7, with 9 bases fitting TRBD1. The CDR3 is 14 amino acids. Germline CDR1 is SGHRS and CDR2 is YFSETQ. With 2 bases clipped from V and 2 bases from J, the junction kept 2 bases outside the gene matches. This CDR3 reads CASSFGTGPYEQYF. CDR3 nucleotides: TGCGCCAGCAGCTTCGGGACAGGGCCCTACGAGCAGTACTTC.

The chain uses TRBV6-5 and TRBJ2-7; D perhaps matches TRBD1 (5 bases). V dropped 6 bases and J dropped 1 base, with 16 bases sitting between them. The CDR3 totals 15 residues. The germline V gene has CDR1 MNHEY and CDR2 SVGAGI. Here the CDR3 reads CASSPSGRVSYEQYF. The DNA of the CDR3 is TGTGCCAGCAGCCCATCGGGCAGGGTTTCCTACGAGCAGTACTTC.

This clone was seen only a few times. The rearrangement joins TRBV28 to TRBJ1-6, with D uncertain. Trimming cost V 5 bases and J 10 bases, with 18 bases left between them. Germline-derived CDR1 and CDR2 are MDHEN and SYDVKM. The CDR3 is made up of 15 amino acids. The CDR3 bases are TGTGCCAGCAGTGCCACAGAAGGTGTGGCCTCACCCCTCCACTTT. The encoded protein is CASSATEGVASPLHF.

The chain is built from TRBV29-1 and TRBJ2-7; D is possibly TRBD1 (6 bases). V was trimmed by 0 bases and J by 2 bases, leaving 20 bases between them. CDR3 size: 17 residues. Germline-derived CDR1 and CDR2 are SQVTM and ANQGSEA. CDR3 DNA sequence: TGCAGCGTTGAAGATCGGGGACATGAGGCCCTAACCTACGAGCAGTACTTC. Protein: CSVEDRGHEALTYEQYF.

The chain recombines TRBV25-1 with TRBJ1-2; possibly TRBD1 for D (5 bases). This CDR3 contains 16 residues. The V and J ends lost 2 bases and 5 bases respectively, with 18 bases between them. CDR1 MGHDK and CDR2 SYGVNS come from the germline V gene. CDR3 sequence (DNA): TGTGCCAGCAGTGAACCGGGGGACCCTAAAGGGTATGGCTACACCTTC. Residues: CASSEPGDPKGYGYTF.

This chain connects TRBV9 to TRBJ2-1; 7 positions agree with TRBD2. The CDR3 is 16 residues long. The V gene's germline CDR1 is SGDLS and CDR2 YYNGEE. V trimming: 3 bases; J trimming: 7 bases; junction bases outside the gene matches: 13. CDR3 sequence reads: CASSASGRAVYNEQFF. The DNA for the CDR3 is TGTGCCAGCAGCGCGAGTGGGAGGGCCGTATATAATGAGCAGTTCTTC.

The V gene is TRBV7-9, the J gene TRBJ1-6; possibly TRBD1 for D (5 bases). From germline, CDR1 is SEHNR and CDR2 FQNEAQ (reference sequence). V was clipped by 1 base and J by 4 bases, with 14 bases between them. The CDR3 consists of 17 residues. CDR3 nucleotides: TGTGCCAGCAGCTTAGTCGGGGGGGGTCGTTATAATTCACCCCTCCACTTT. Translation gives CASSLVGGGRYNSPLHF.

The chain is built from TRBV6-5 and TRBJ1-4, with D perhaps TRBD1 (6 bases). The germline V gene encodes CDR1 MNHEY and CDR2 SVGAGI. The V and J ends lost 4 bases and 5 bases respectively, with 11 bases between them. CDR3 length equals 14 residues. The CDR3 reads CASSFRDKNEKLFF. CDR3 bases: TGTGCCAGCAGTTTCCGGGACAAAAATGAAAAACTGTTTTTT.